The 10 T cell receptor beta chains below all came from one sample that was sequenced in a study of spatial heterogeneity in lung cancer (dated by TCRdb to between 2018 and 2021). According to the study, the label for this sample's time point signals: sample taken at primary tumor resection. Whole RNA extracted from tumor and nontumor lung tissue, or from cryopreserved PBMC samples, was used for TCR sequencing without cell sorting. Library method: 5' RACE. For sequencing, a NextSeq 500 was employed. Starting from the raw public reads, TCRdb applied fastp trimming at Q25, assembled clones with MiXCR and retained in-frame beta chains. Every entry covers one CDR3 protein and lists the most common genes and DNA from its rows. Recorded for this sample are some 83,000 distinct CDR3 sequences; 15% to 20% of them occurred a single time. Of the sample, roughly 6.2% falls within the top ten clones. Here the sequenced sample was PBMCs, taken at surgery. The receptors originated from a male donor with early-stage non-small cell lung cancer.

This clonotype was counted at least ten times. The chain employs TRBV4-2 and TRBJ1-1, with TRBD1 identical over 7 bases. With 2 bases clipped from V and 1 base from J, the junction kept 7 bases outside the gene matches. This CDR3 region has 16 residues. Germline CDR1 LGHNA, CDR2 YNFKEQ. CDR3 region: CASSQQTGSGNTEAFF. The CDR3 DNA sequence: TGTGCCAGCAGCCAACAGACAGGGTCGGGGAACACTGAAGCTTTCTTT.

This clonotype appeared a single time. The J gene is TRBJ2-5, the V gene TRBV5-6; no clear D gene. CDR1 and CDR2 (germline): SGHDT, YYEEEE. V was trimmed by 4 bases and J by 1 base, leaving 17 bases between them. The CDR3 covers 16 residues. The CDR3 here is CASSHPVSDPQETQYF. In nucleotides, the CDR3 is TGTGCCAGCAGCCACCCCGTCTCCGACCCCCAAGAGACCCAGTACTTC.

In its sample, this clonotype was seen a few times. The chain is built from TRBV5-1 and TRBJ1-2, with TRBD1 matching 9 bases. CDR1 and CDR2 from the germline V gene are SGHRS and YFSETQ. The CDR3 length is 14 residues. Trimming took 5 bases from V and 8 from J; bases not matched to a gene: 10. DNA for the CDR3: TGCGCCAGCAGTTTAGACGGACAGGGGCAAGGCTACACCTTC. Amino acids: CASSLDGQGQGYTF. Combining the CDR3 with reference TRBV5-1 and TRBJ1-2 gives the whole variable domain KAGVTQTPRYLIKTRGQQVTLSCSPISGHRSVSWYQQTPGQGLQFLFEYFSETQRNKGNFPGRFSGRQFSNSRSEMNVSTLELGDSALYLCASSLDGQGQGYTFGSGTRLTVV.

This clonotype was recorded a few times. The V gene is TRBV29-1, the J gene TRBJ2-7; no firm D call. The V gene lost 4 bases and the J gene lost 7 bases, with 14 bases spanning the gap. This CDR3 is built from 12 residues. Germline CDR1 and CDR2: SQVTM and ANQGSEA. In DNA form, the CDR3 reads TGCAGCGTTGTCGGGCTAGAAGAGGAGCAGTACTTC. Translated, it gives CSVVGLEEEQYF.

This clonotype was seen repeatedly, ten times or more. The chain couples TRBV12-3 or TRBV12-4 to TRBJ2-2, with 7 bases fitting TRBD1. The CDR3 has 15 amino acids. V trimming: 7 bases; J trimming: 1 base; junction bases outside the gene matches: 6. CDR3 loop: CASTLRQGNTGELFF. The CDR3 nucleotides read TGTGCCAGCACCCTTAGACAGGGGAACACCGGGGAGCTGTTTTTT.

This clonotype showed up just a few times. This chain links TRBV20-1 with TRBJ1-4; a possible D gene is TRBD1 (5 bases). Germline assignment: CDR1 DFQATT and CDR2 SNEGSKA (reference sequence). The CDR3 contains 14 residues. V was trimmed by 4 bases and J by 3 bases, leaving 12 bases between them. The CDR3 DNA is TGCAGTGCTACTACCGGGGGAGCTAATGAAAAACTGTTTTTT. Translation: CSATTGGANEKLFF.

This chain links TRBV7-3 with TRBJ2-1, with 13 bases fitting TRBD2. This CDR3 comprises 16 residues. The germline V gene has CDR1 SGHTA and CDR2 FQGTGA. Unmatched junction bases numbered 5, after V lost 5 bases and J lost 4 bases. In DNA form, the CDR3 reads TGTGCCAGCAGCCCCGGGACTAGCGGGGCGTACAATGAGCAGTTCTTC. This encodes CASSPGTSGAYNEQFF.

The sample holds a few counts of this clonotype. A read error may account for a junction end that differs from germline. The DNA of the CDR3 is TGTGCCAGCAGCTTGCGAGGGAACAGTGAAGCTTTCTTT. It translates to CASSLRGNSEAFF. The rearrangement uses TRBV5-4 and TRBJ1-1; D gene unclear. CDR3 length equals 13 residues. CDR1 is SGHNT and CDR2 is YYREEE in the germline V gene (reference sequence).

This clonotype was seen a handful of times. The chain uses TRBV6-2 or TRBV6-3 and TRBJ1-6; D remains ambiguous. CDR1 is MNHEY and CDR2 is SVGEGT in the germline V gene. The CDR3 runs to 15 residues. The V end lost 0 bases, the J end lost 8 bases, and 11 bases lay between the germline ends. CDR3 coding DNA: TGTGCCAGCAGTTACTCTACGGGCTGGGATTCACCCCTCCACTTT. It codes for CASSYSTGWDSPLHF.

This chain joins TRBV20-1 and TRBJ2-3; TRBD1 might be the D (7 bases). With 6 bases removed from V and 6 bases from J, the gap between germline ends came to 19 bases. The CDR3 runs to 14 residues. CDR1 is DFQATT, CDR2 SNEGSKA, per germline (reference sequence). The CDR3 sequence is CSATTGDFGDTQYF. In DNA, the CDR3 is TGCAGTGCCACCACAGGGGACTTTGGGGATACGCAGTATTTT.